These 30 T cell receptor beta chains were sequenced from one sample in a study of tumor-infiltrating lymphocytes in oesophageal squamous cell carcinoma. TCRdb passed the PCR reads through MiXCR, listing each CDR3 protein once. The table records approximately 20,000 distinct CDR3 sequences, roughly 40% of them present only once. The sample was esophageal tumor tissue. The receptors here all came from a male donor with esophageal squamous cell carcinoma.

This clonotype was detected ten times or more. The chain recombines TRBV6-7 with TRBJ2-7; D gene ambiguous. TRBV6-7 falls under the ORF class, with uncertain function. V was trimmed by 7 bases and J by 7 bases, leaving 26 bases between them. This CDR3 region has 16 residues. The CDR3 reads CASTTIEYGFYNEQYF. The DNA for the CDR3 is TGTGCCAGCACCACAATCGAATACGGGTTCTACAATGAGCAGTACTTC.

V usage is TRBV28 and J usage is TRBJ1-4; D not certain. CDR3 length: 14 residues. The germline V and J ends were trimmed by 6 bases and 3 bases, with 11 bases remaining between them. Germline V gene sequence: CDR1 MDHEN, CDR2 SYDVKM. DNA of the CDR3: TGTGCCAGCAGCCAACATACCTCTAATGAAAAACTGTTTTTT. As protein: CASSQHTSNEKLFF.

This clonotype was counted once. This rearrangement joins TRBV11-2 to TRBJ2-7, with D tentatively TRBD1 (6 bases). V lost 3 bases, J lost 1 base, and 13 bases lay in between. Germline lookup yields CDR1 SGHAT and CDR2 FQNNGV. This CDR3 spans 15 amino acids. CDR3 sequence (DNA): TGTGCCAGCAGCTTGGGTGGGGGCGTATCCTACGAGCAGTACTTC. As protein: CASSLGGGVSYEQYF.

This clonotype was picked up one time. V and J are TRBV7-2 and TRBJ2-1; no definite D call. The end of the DNA fits TRBJ2-7 better, so the J call may be wrong. Germline CDR1 reads SGHTA; CDR2 reads FQGNSA. The CDR3 totals 14 residues. The DNA of the CDR3 is TGTGCCAGCAGCTTAGTCAAGGGTACCTACGAGCAGTACTTC. The encoded protein is CASSLVKGTYEQYF.

This chain joins TRBV24-1 and TRBJ2-4, with TRBD2 matching over 8 bases. The junction had 8 bases not matched to a gene; V was cut back by 2 bases and J by 9 bases. This CDR3 contains 15 residues. Germline V gene data show CDR1 as KGHDR and CDR2 as SFDVKD. CDR3 sequence (DNA): TGTGCCACCAGTGATTCGGGAGGGGGGGCGGTCATTCAGTACTTC. Its protein is CATSDSGGGAVIQYF.

This clonotype was recorded at least ten times. The CDR3 here is CASSSGQGGNTIYF. In DNA, the CDR3 is TGTGCCAGCAGCTCAGGACAGGGTGGAAACACCATATATTTT. The chain uses TRBV7-9 and TRBJ1-3; 8 nucleotides align to TRBD1. Germline CDR1 and CDR2: SEHNR and FQNEAQ (reference sequence). This CDR3 has 14 amino acids. J lost 3 bases, V lost 4 bases, and 2 bases had no gene match.

The rearrangement joins TRBV7-9 to TRBJ2-7, with a possible D match to TRBD1 (5 bases). The J call could be wrong; TRBJ2-5 is a better fit for the DNA end. Germline V gene data show CDR1 as SEHNR and CDR2 as FQNEAQ (reference sequence). This CDR3 is 13 amino acids long. CDR3 sequence: CASSLGQMETQYF. In nucleotides, the CDR3 is TGTGCCAGCAGCTTAGGACAGATGGAGACCCAGTACTTC.

The chain combines TRBV7-2 with TRBJ2-4, with D tentatively TRBD2 (6 bases). Germline values: CDR1 SGHTA, CDR2 FQGNSA. Trimming pared 4 bases from V and 0 bases from J, leaving 10 bases between. This CDR3 is 15 amino acids long. The CDR3 loop reads CASSYEGLAKNIQYF. The CDR3 coding sequence is TGTGCCAGCAGCTATGAGGGACTAGCCAAAAACATTCAGTACTTC.

The rearrangement joins TRBV3-1 to TRBJ2-1, with 8 bases lining up with TRBD2. J was trimmed by 2 bases and V by 6 bases; bases with no gene match: 3. The CDR3 loop spans 14 amino acids. Germline V gene sequence: CDR1 LGHDT, CDR2 YNNKEL (reference sequence). The CDR3 sequence is CASSSGKAYNEQFF. In DNA, the CDR3 is TGTGCCAGCAGTAGCGGGAAGGCCTACAATGAGCAGTTCTTC.

Of note for this clonotype: The junction shows a germline mismatch at one end, possibly a read error. V and J are TRBV7-7 and TRBJ2-7; tentative D call: TRBD2 (6 bases). The last part of the DNA fits TRBJ2-1 better; the J call may be wrong. CDR1 and CDR2 from the germline V gene are SSHAT and FNYEAQ (reference sequence). The CDR3 has 19 residues. CDR3 sequence (DNA): TGTGCTAGCAGCTTAGCGCTCGGGGGTTTGGGCCTCTCCTACAATGAGCAGTTCTTC. Translating it yields CASSLALGGLGLSYNEQFF.

This clonotype was counted at least ten times. This chain connects TRBV6-9 to TRBJ1-5; D gene uncertain. CDR1 MNHGY and CDR2 SVAAGI come from the germline V gene. The CDR3 extends over 17 amino acids. V was shortened by 2 bases and J by 2 bases, with 16 bases between the two germline ends. This CDR3 is CASSYRRGFVRNQPQHF. The DNA of the CDR3 is TGTGCCAGCAGTTATCGGCGGGGATTTGTGCGCAATCAGCCCCAGCATTTT.

The chain combines TRBV28 with TRBJ2-1; no reliable D call. Trimming took off 3 bases at V and 12 bases at J, with 9 bases between the two ends. Germline V gene data show CDR1 as MDHEN and CDR2 as SYDVKM. This CDR3 has 11 amino acids. The CDR3: CASSFQAGQFF. CDR3 bases: TGTGCCAGCAGTTTCCAGGCCGGGCAGTTCTTC.

About this clonotype itself: The CDR3 does not close with the conserved phenylalanine or tryptophan, likely indicating a read error. It is unclear where the CDR3 begins or ends on the DNA, so no DNA is shown, and the CDR3 is as TCRdb lists it. The gene calls are TRBV12-3 or TRBV12-4 and TRBJ2-7; the D segment call TRBD1 is taken from the table without a DNA check. The CDR3 spans 17 amino acids, including both terminal residues. The CDR3 reads CASSFWDPPNYGYTFGS.

This clonotype came up a few times. The V gene is TRBV7-4, the J gene TRBJ2-4, with a tentative D call TRBD1 (6 bases). The J call is in doubt because the DNA end fits TRBJ2-7 better. Germline-derived CDR1 and CDR2 are SGHVT and SQSDAQ. The CDR3 consists of 19 residues. CDR3 sequence: CASSSIRTLTGGRAYEQYF. The CDR3 nucleotides are TGTGCCAGCAGCTCGATCCGTACCCTGACAGGTGGTAGGGCCTACGAGCAGTACTTC.

The chain couples TRBV7-2 to TRBJ2-4; D may be TRBD2 (6 bases). The tail of the sequence fits TRBJ2-7 better, so the J call may be wrong. CDR1 is SGHTA, CDR2 FQGNSA, per germline. The CDR3 is 14 amino acids. The CDR3 DNA sequence: TGTGCCAGCAGCTTCCGGCGGGGACCCTACGAGCAGTACTTC. It yields the protein CASSFRRGPYEQYF.

In its sample, this clonotype was seen a few times. The chain combines TRBV7-2 with TRBJ2-7; the match to TRBD2 covers 14 bases. Matching the DNA end better, TRBJ2-1 makes the J call doubtful. From germline, CDR1 is SGHTA and CDR2 FQGNSA. The length of the CDR3 is 15 residues. CDR3 DNA sequence: TGTGCCAGCAGTTTGGGACTAGCGGGAGTTAATGAGCAGTTCTTC. Protein: CASSLGLAGVNEQFF.

This clonotype was recorded a few times. A much larger clone lies a single base off, so this may be a read error. V usage is TRBV9 and J usage is TRBJ2-7; D is possibly TRBD1 or TRBD2 (5 bases each). Trimming stripped 5 bases from V and 2 bases from J, with 14 bases between. Germline V CDR1 and CDR2: SGDLS, YYNGEE. The length of the CDR3 is 14 residues. The DNA for the CDR3 is TGTGCCAGCAGTTACGGGGCCGAAACCTACGAGCAGTACTTC. This codes for CASSYGAETYEQYF.

This chain connects TRBV6-2 or TRBV6-3 to TRBJ2-3; 12 nucleotides line up with TRBD2. The DNA matches TRBJ2-1 better at its end, which makes the J call doubtful. Germline values: CDR1 MNHEY, CDR2 SVGEGT. The CDR3 is 15 residues long. The CDR3 coding sequence is TGTGCCAGCAGGCTAGCGGGAGGGCCGATGGATGAGCAGTTCTTC. This translates into CASRLAGGPMDEQFF.

This clonotype appeared many times. The rearrangement uses TRBV7-2 and TRBJ2-5; D remains ambiguous. The end of the DNA aligns better with TRBJ2-7, so the J call may be wrong. The V gene's germline CDR1 is SGHTA and CDR2 FQGNSA. This CDR3 contains 13 residues. The CDR3 sequence: CASTRSRTYEQYF. CDR3 in DNA: TGTGCCAGCACCCGATCAAGGACCTACGAGCAGTACTTC.

Comments on this clonotype: This CDR3 is missing its conserved last phenylalanine or tryptophan, likely due to a read error. It is unclear where the CDR3 begins or ends on the DNA, so no DNA is shown, and the CDR3 is as TCRdb lists it. The J gene is TRBJ2-3, the V gene TRBV7-6; the table gives TRBD1 as D, unverified against the DNA. Inclusive of both ends, the CDR3 amounts to 17 amino acids. Germline CDR1 reads SGHVS; CDR2 reads FNYEAQ. CDR3 sequence: CASSLPGHLTYEQYFGN.

This clonotype was observed at least ten times. The chain uses TRBV19 and TRBJ2-4, with D perhaps being TRBD1 or TRBD2 (5 bases each). V was cut by 3 bases and J by 6 bases, with 18 bases left in between. Germline assignment: CDR1 LNHDA and CDR2 SQIVND (reference sequence). The CDR3 loop spans 16 amino acids. The CDR3 loop is CASSIHGAATRNIQYF. The DNA of the CDR3 is TGTGCCAGTAGTATCCACGGGGCAGCCACCCGAAACATTCAGTACTTC.

In this sample, this clonotype turned up many times. The chain employs TRBV11-2 and TRBJ2-3; D perhaps matches TRBD2 (6 bases). V lost 1 base and J lost 5, with 10 bases in between. The CDR3 runs to 14 residues. The germline CDR1 and CDR2 sequences are SGHAT and FQNNGV. The CDR3 bases are TGTGCCAGCAGCTTAGCGTCTAGCGAAGATACGCAGTATTTT. Amino acid sequence: CASSLASSEDTQYF.

This clonotype came up many times. The genes are TRBV10-3 and TRBJ2-3; tentative D call: TRBD2 (6 bases). The V gene lost 7 bases and the J gene lost 0 bases, with 14 bases spanning the gap. Germline V gene data show CDR1 as ENHRY and CDR2 as SYGVKD. The length of the CDR3 is 15 residues. CDR3 loop: CAIKLETRSTDTQYF. CDR3 DNA sequence: TGTGCCATCAAACTAGAGACTAGGAGCACAGATACGCAGTATTTT.

This rearrangement joins TRBV20-1 to TRBJ2-7, with D possibly matching TRBD1 (6 bases). Trimming shortened V by 3 bases and J by 3 bases, and 12 bases separated the two germline ends. The germline V gene encodes CDR1 DFQATT and CDR2 SNEGSKA (reference sequence). The CDR3 length is 13 residues. The CDR3 region has the DNA TGCAGTGCTAGGGTTAGGGGGATCTACGAGCAGTACTTC. Translated, it gives CSARVRGIYEQYF.

This clonotype came up once. A much larger clone is a single base away; this may be a read error. This chain joins TRBV7-3 and TRBJ2-1; 11 nucleotides line up with TRBD2. The DNA end favors TRBJ2-7, so the J call may be wrong. CDR3 size: 17 residues. Germline V lookup: CDR1 SGHTA, CDR2 FQGTGA. CDR3 residues: CASSLRLAGRSYNEQYF. The CDR3 DNA is TGTGCCAGCAGCTTACGACTAGCGGGACGTTCCTACAATGAGCAGTACTTC.

The chain is built from TRBV7-6 and TRBJ2-7; the D gene could be TRBD1 or TRBD2 (6 bases each). V was cut by 6 bases and J by 0 bases, with 12 bases left in between. The CDR3 covers 14 residues. The V gene's germline CDR1 is SGHVS and CDR2 FNYEAQ. CDR3 in DNA: TGTGCCAGCAGATTAAGGGGGGACTCCTACGAGCAGTACTTC. Its translation: CASRLRGDSYEQYF. Full variable domain (missing parts from reference TRBV7-6 and TRBJ2-7): GAGVSQSPRYKVTKRGQDVALRCDPISGHVSLYWYRQALGQGPEFLTYFNYEAQQDKSGLPNDRFSAERPEGSISTLTIQRTEQRDSAMYRCASRLRGDSYEQYFGPGTRLTVT.

There are a few counts of this clonotype. V usage is TRBV5-3 and J usage is TRBJ2-2; D is uncertain. TRBV5-3 is an open reading frame whose function is uncertain. The CDR3 sequence is 14 residues long. Trimming removed 8 bases at V and 5 bases at J, with 16 bases between. The CDR3 DNA sequence: TGTGCCAGCAGCGAAACAGACTTTACCGGGGAGCTGTTTTTT. Translated: CASSETDFTGELFF.

This clonotype was observed at least ten times. The CDR3 here is CASSLTSIEQYF. As DNA, the CDR3 is TGTGCCAGCAGCTTAACTAGCATTGAGCAGTACTTC. The V and J genes are TRBV7-2 and TRBJ2-7, with TRBD2 as a possible D gene (6 bases). This CDR3 has 12 amino acids. Deletions cut 2 bases from V and 7 bases from J, with 9 bases between. Germline loops: CDR1 SGHTA, CDR2 FQGNSA.

This clonotype was seen many times. The CDR3 reads CASSTGLAGGKETQYF. CDR3 coding DNA: TGTGCCAGCAGCACTGGACTAGCGGGAGGGAAAGAGACCCAGTACTTC. J is TRBJ2-5 and V is TRBV7-6; 15 nucleotides match TRBD2. Germline-derived CDR1 and CDR2 are SGHVS and FNYEAQ. The junction had 4 bases not matched to a gene; V was cut back by 5 bases and J by 3 bases. The CDR3 has 16 amino acids. The full variable domain, its missing parts supplied by reference TRBV7-6 and TRBJ2-5, is GAGVSQSPRYKVTKRGQDVALRCDPISGHVSLYWYRQALGQGPEFLTYFNYEAQQDKSGLPNDRFSAERPEGSISTLTIQRTEQRDSAMYRCASSTGLAGGKETQYFGPGTRLLVL.

This clonotype has only a few counts. Because the CDR3 is missing its conserved closing phenylalanine or tryptophan, this is likely a read error. The limits of the CDR3 on the DNA are not certain, so only TCRdb's listed CDR3 is given. The CDR3: CASSLFAGTS. The genes are TRBV11-2 and TRBJ2-7; the table's D call, TRBD2, was not checked against the DNA. From its first to its last residue, the CDR3 has 10 amino acids. CDR1 SGHAT and CDR2 FQNNGV come from the germline V gene.